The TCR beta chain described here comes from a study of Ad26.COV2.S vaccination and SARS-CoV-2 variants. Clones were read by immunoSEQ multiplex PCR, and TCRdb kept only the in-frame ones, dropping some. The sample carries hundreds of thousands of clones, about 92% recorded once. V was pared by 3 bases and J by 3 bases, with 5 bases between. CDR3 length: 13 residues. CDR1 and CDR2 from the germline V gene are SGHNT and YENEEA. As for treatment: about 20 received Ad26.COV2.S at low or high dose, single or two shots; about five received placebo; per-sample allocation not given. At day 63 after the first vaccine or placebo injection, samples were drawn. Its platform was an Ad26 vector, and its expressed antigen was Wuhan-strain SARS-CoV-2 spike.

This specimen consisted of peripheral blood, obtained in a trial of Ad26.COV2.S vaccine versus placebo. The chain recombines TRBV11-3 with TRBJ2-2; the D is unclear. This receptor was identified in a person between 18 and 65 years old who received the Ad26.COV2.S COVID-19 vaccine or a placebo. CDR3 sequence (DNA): TGTGCCAGCAGCTTTCCCGACACCGGGGAGCTGTTTTTT. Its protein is CASSFPDTGELFF.